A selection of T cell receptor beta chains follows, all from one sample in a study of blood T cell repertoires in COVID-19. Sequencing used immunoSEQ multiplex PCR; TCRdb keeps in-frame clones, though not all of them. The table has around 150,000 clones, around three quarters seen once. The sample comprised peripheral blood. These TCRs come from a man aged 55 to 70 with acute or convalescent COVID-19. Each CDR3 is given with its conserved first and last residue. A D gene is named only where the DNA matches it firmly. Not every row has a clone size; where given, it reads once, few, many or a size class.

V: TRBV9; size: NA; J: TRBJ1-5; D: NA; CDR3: CASSSGLPGNQPQHF; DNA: TGTGCCAGCAGCTCAGGACTGCCCGGCAATCAGCCCCAGCATTTT
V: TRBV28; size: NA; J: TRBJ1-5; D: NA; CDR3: CASSLSGGGQPQHF; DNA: TGTGCCAGCAGTTTATCTGGGGGGGGTCAGCCCCAGCATTTT
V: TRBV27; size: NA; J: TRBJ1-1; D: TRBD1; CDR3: CASSPTGGMANTEAFF; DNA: TGTGCCAGCAGTCCGACAGGGGGCATGGCGAACACTGAAGCTTTCTTT
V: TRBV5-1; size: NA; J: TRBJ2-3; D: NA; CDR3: CASSLGQATDTQYF; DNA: TGCGCCAGCAGCTTGGGTCAGGCAACAGATACGCAGTATTTT
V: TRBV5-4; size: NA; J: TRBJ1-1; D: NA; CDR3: CASSLWGGGTEAFF; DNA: TGTGCCAGCAGCTTGTGGGGCGGGGGCACTGAAGCTTTCTTT
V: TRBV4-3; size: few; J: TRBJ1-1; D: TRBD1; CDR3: CASSQEVGQVNTEAFF; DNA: TGCGCCAGCAGCCAAGAGGTGGGACAGGTGAACACTGAAGCTTTCTTT
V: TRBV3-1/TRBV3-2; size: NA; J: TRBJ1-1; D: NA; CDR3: CASSPLQGEAFF; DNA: TGTGCCAGCAGCCCTTTACAGGGTGAAGCTTTCTTT
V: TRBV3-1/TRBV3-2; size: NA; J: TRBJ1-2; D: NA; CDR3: CASSQESKLGYTF; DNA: TGTGCCAGCAGCCAAGAGAGTAAGCTTGGCTACACCTTC
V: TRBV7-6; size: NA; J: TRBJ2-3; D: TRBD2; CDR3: CASSSTAGGLTDTQYF; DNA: TGTGCCAGCAGCAGTACAGCGGGGGGGCTCACAGATACGCAGTATTTT
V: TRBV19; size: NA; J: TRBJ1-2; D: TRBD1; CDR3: CASSINRGALNYGYTF; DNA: TGTGCCAGTAGTATAAACAGGGGGGCCCTCAACTATGGCTACACCTTC
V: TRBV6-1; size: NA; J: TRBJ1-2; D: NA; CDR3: CASSEAGDYGYTF; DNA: TGTGCCAGCAGTGAAGCAGGAGACTATGGCTACACCTTC
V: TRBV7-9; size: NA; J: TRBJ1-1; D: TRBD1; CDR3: CASSLVVQGATQAFF; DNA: TGTGCCAGCAGCTTAGTTGTCCAGGGGGCTACACAAGCTTTCTTT
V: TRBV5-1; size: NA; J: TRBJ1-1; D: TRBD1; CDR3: CASSRGQGTTTEAFF; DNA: TGCGCCAGCAGCCGCGGACAGGGGACAACCACTGAAGCTTTCTTT
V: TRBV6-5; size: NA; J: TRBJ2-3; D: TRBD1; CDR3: CASSLGTGAIADTQYF; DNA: TGTGCCAGCAGTTTAGGGACAGGGGCAATAGCAGATACGCAGTATTTT
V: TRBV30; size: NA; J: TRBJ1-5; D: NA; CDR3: CAWSAGSGQPQHF; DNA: TGTGCCTGGAGTGCAGGGTCGGGCCAGCCCCAGCATTTT
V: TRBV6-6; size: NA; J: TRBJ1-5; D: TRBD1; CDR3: CASSTQGGNQPQHF; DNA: TGTGCCAGCAGTACGCAGGGGGGCAATCAGCCCCAGCATTTT
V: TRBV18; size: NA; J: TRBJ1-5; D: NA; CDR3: CASSLIQDQPQHF; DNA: TGTGCCAGCTCACTCATACAGGATCAGCCCCAGCATTTT
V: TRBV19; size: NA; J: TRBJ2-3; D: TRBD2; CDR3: CATTSGARTDTQYF; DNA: TGTGCCACGACTAGCGGGGCCCGCACAGATACGCAGTATTTT
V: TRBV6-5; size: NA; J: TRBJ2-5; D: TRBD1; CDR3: CASSYSTGRQETQYF; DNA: TGTGCCAGCAGTTACTCGACAGGGCGGCAAGAGACCCAGTACTTC
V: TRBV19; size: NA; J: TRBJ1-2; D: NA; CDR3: CASSRLTDGLKGGYTF; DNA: TGTGCCAGTAGTAGACTAACGGACGGGCTTAAAGGTGGCTACACCTTC
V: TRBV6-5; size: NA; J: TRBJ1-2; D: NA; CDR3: CASRGDNPTAYGYTF; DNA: TGTGCCAGCCGAGGGGACAACCCCACGGCCTATGGCTACACCTTC
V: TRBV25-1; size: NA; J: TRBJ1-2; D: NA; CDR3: CASSELGGIGYTF; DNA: TGTGCCAGCAGTGAACTGGGGGGGATTGGCTACACCTTC
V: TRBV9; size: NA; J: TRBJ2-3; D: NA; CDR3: CASSVGAGTSTDTQYF; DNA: TGTGCCAGCAGCGTAGGGGCAGGTACTAGCACAGATACGCAGTATTTT
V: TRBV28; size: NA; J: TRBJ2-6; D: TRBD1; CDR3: CASSQGTGRSGANVLTF; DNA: TGTGCCAGCAGTCAAGGGACAGGCCGCTCTGGGGCCAACGTCCTGACTTTC
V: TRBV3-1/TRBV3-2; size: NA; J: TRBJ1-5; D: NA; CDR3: CASSQDPINQPQHF; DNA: TGTGCCAGCAGCCAAGATCCAATCAATCAGCCCCAGCATTTT
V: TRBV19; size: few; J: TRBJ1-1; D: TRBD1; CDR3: CASRESGTGDTEAFF; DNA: TGTGCCAGTAGGGAGTCCGGGACAGGGGACACTGAAGCTTTCTTT
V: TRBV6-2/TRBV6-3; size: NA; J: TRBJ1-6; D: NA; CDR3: CASSYSTSSPLHF; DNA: TGTGCCAGCAGTTACTCGACAAGTTCACCCCTCCACTTT
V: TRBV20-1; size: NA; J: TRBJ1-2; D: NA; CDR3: CSARGSYGYTF; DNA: TGCAGTGCTAGAGGGAGCTATGGCTACACCTTC
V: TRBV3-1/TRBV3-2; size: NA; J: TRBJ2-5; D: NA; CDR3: CASSQDMSAGQETQYF; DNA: TGTGCCAGCAGCCAAGATATGTCGGCAGGCCAAGAGACCCAGTACTTC
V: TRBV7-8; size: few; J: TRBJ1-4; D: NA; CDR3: CASSLAQRVNEKLFF; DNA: TGTGCCAGCAGCTTAGCGCAACGGGTCAATGAAAAACTGTTTTTT
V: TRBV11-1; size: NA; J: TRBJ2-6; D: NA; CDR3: CASSFEGSGANVLTF; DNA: TGTGCCAGCAGCTTTGAGGGCTCTGGGGCCAACGTCCTGACTTTC
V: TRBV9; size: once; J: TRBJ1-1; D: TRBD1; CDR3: CASSPRQGGAGNTEAFF; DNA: TGTGCCAGCAGTCCCCGACAGGGGGGGGCGGGGAACACTGAAGCTTTCTTT
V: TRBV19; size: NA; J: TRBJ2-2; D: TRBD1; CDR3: CASSPRDRGRITGELFF; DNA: TGTGCCAGTAGTCCACGGGACAGGGGGCGTATCACCGGGGAGCTGTTTTTT
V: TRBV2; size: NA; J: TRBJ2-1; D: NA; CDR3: CASSIMAGSYNEQFF; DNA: TGTGCCAGCAGTATCATGGCGGGCTCCTACAATGAGCAGTTCTTC
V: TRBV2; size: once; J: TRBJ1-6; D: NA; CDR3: CASSAGYLGNSPLHF; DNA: TGTGCCAGCAGTGCGGGGTATTTAGGTAATTCACCCCTCCACTTT
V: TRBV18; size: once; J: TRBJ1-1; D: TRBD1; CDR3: CASSPNRDRGRGTEAFF; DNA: TGTGCCAGCTCACCGAACCGGGACAGGGGTCGAGGCACTGAAGCTTTCTTT
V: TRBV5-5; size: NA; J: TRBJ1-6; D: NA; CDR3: CASSSQGSPLHF; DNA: TGTGCCAGCAGCTCACAGGGCTCACCCCTCCACTTT
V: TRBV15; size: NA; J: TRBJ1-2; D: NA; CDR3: CATSRGGIDGYTF; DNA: TGTGCCACCAGCAGAGGAGGGATCGATGGCTACACCTTC
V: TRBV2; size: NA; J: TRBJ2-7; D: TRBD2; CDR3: CASRPHGTSGGQAYEQYF; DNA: TGTGCCAGCAGGCCCCACGGGACTAGCGGGGGACAGGCCTACGAGCAGTACTTC
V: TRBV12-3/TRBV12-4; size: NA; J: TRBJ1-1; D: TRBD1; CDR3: CASSGTGGTEAFF; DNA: TGTGCCAGCAGCGGGACAGGGGGCACTGAAGCTTTCTTT
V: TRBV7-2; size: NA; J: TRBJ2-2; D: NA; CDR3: CASSLFDGGTGELFF; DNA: TGTGCCAGCAGCTTATTCGACGGGGGAACCGGGGAGCTGTTTTTT
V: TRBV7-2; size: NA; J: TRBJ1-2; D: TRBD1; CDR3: CASSLATGGSYGYTF; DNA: TGTGCCAGCAGCTTAGCGACAGGGGGATCGTATGGCTACACCTTC
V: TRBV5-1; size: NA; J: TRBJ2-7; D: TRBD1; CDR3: CASSIRQGYEQYF; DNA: TGCGCCAGCAGCATAAGACAGGGCTACGAGCAGTACTTC
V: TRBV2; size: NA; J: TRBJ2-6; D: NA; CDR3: CASSEDGQPLESGANVLTF; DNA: TGTGCCAGCAGTGAAGACGGACAGCCGTTAGAGTCTGGGGCCAACGTCCTGACTTTC
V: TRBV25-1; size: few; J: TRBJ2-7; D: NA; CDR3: CASSESGVLLHEQYF; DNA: TGTGCCAGCAGTGAATCGGGGGTCTTGCTTCACGAGCAGTACTTC
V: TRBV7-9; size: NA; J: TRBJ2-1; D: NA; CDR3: CASSNSTGSSYNEQFF; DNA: TGTGCCAGCAGCAATTCGACAGGTAGCTCCTACAATGAGCAGTTCTTC
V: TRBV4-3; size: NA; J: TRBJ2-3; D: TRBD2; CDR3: CASSQDLPSGGFSTDTQYF; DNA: TGCGCCAGCAGCCAAGATTTGCCTAGCGGGGGCTTTAGCACAGATACGCAGTATTTT
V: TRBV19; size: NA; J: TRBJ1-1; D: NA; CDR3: CASSFQRSEAFF; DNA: TGTGCCAGTAGTTTCCAAAGGAGTGAAGCTTTCTTT
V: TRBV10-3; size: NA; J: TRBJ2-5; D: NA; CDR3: CAISDRAETQYF; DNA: TGTGCCATCAGTGACAGGGCAGAGACCCAGTACTTC
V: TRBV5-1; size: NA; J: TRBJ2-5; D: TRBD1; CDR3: CASSSGGPQETQYF; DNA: TGCGCCAGCAGCTCAGGGGGCCCTCAAGAGACCCAGTACTTC
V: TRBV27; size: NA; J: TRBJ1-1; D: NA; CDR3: CASGPTHSGGAGGEAFF; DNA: TGTGCCAGCGGACCCACACACTCGGGGGGGGCTGGTGGTGAAGCTTTCTTT
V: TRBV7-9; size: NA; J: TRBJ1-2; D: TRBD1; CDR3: CASNQRGRPYGYTF; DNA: TGTGCCAGCAACCAAAGGGGGCGCCCCTATGGCTACACCTTC
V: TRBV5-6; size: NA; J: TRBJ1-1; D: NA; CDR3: CASTSPPGDTEAFF; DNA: TGTGCCAGCACCTCACCTCCGGGTGACACTGAAGCTTTCTTT
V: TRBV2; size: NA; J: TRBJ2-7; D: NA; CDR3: CASKLASSYEQYF; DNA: TGTGCCAGCAAACTAGCTAGCTCCTACGAGCAGTACTTC
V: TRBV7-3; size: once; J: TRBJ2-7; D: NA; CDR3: CASSFKKRSHEQYF; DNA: TGTGCCAGCAGCTTCAAAAAGCGGTCCCACGAGCAGTACTTC
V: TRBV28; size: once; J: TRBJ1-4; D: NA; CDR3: CASSTSDSQKLFF; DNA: TGTGCCAGCAGTACCTCCGACAGTCAGAAACTGTTTTTT